This T cell receptor beta chain was profiled in a study of blood T cell repertoires in COVID-19. The wider study: Acute and convalescent COVID-19 samples came from the United States, Italy and Spain. In each case, the material was cDNA or gDNA derived from T cells, B-cell-depleted T cells, or PBMCs.

In the original processing: It was from reference gene primer amplification that nucleated cell counts were estimated. Produced via immunoSEQ multiplex PCR; TCRdb's table is partial and in-frame only. V and J calls plus clone size are reproduced from that table; the DNA served to infer D and trimming. The table lists about 320,000 clones, around four fifths of them singletons. CDR1 is SGDLS, CDR2 YYNGEE, per germline. Trimming stripped 4 bases from V and 0 bases from J, with 11 bases between. The CDR3 spans 15 residues. The sequence was collected from a woman between 50 and 59 years old with acute or convalescent COVID-19. The chain recombines TRBV9 with TRBJ2-1, with D possibly TRBD2 on 5 matching bases. The specimen sequenced was peripheral blood. The CDR3 coding sequence is TGTGCCAGCAGCCCTCTGACTAACTCCTACAATGAGCAGTTCTTC. It codes for CASSPLTNSYNEQFF. The full variable domain, rest sourced from reference TRBV9 and TRBJ2-1, is DSGVTQTPKHLITATGQRVTLRCSPRSGDLSVYWYQQSLDQGLQFLIQYYNGEERAKGNILERFSAQQFPDLHSELNLSSLELGDSALYFCASSPLTNSYNEQFFGPGTRLTVL.